This T cell receptor beta chain was sequenced during a study of beta chain features in type 1 diabetes. The wider study: Sorted cells numbering roughly 98,000,000 were examined across all samples. Notes on the study in general: Patients showed naive, central memory and Treg TCRB repertoires that appeared more similar than those of healthy donors. Shorter templates might be favored by PCR, equally in patients and controls.

This clone was recorded a few times. Its target is not known. Naive, central memory, regulatory and stem cell-like memory cells within the CD4+ compartment were sorted using CD45RO/CCR7/CD25/CD127/CD95/CD27. The CDR3 is 14 residues long. V lost 3 bases, J lost 8 bases, and 7 bases stayed unmatched. Germline loops: CDR1 ENHRY, CDR2 SYGVKD. Since all of the isolated RNA was reverse transcribed, expressed TCRB transcripts were what got sequenced. This table comes from immunoSEQ multiplex PCR, and its TCRdb copy is limited to in-frame clones, with some not included. Among a few hundred thousand clones, about 15% were seen once, and the ten largest hold 0.019%.

This chain joins TRBV10-3 and TRBJ2-1; TRBD1 aligns across 7 bases. The sequencing input was naive CD4+ T cells from blood. This TCR was sampled from a woman aged 18 to 35 in good health. This chain's CDR3 is CAISERQGRDEQFF. CDR3 sequence (DNA): TGTGCCATCAGTGAACGACAGGGCAGGGATGAGCAGTTCTTC.